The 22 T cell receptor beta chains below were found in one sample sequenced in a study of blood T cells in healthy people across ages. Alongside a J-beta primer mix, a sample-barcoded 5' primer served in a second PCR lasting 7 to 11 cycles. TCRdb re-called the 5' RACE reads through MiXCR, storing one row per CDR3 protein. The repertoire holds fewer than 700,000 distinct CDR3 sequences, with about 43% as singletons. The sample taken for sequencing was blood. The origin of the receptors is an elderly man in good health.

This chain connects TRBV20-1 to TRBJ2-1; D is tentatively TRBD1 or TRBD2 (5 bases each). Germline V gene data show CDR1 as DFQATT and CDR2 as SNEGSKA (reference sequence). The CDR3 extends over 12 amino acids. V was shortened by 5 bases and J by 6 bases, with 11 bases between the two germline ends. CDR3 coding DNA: TGCAGTGCTGAGGGGCTCCTCAATGAGCAGTTCTTC. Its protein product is CSAEGLLNEQFF.

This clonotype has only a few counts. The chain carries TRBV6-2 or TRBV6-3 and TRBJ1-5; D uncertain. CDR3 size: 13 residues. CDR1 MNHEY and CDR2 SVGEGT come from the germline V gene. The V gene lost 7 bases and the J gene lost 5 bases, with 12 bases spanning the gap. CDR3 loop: CASTGRGYQPQHF. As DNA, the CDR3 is TGTGCCAGCACCGGACGGGGTTATCAGCCCCAGCATTTT.

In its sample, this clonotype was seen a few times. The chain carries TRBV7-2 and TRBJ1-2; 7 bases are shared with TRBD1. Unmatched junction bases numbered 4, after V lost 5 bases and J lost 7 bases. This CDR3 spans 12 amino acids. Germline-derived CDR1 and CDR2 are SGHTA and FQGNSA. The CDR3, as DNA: TGTGCCAGCAGCCCGACAGGGTGTGGCTACACCTTC. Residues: CASSPTGCGYTF.

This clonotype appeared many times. CDR3 coding DNA: TGTGCCAGCAGGTGGGACAGCTACGAGCAGTACTTC. Translation gives CASRWDSYEQYF. The genes are TRBV6-1 and TRBJ2-7, with 7 bases that match TRBD1. J gave up 3 bases and V 6 bases, and 2 bases lay outside the gene matches. The CDR3 is made up of 12 amino acids. Germline CDR1 MNHNS, CDR2 SASEGT.

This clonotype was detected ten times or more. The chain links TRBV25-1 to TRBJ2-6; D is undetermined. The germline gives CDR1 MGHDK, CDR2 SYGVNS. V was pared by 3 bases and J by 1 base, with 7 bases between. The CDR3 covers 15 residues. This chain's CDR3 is CASSDLQSGANVLTF. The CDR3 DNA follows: TGTGCCAGCAGTGATTTGCAGTCTGGGGCCAACGTCCTGACTTTC.

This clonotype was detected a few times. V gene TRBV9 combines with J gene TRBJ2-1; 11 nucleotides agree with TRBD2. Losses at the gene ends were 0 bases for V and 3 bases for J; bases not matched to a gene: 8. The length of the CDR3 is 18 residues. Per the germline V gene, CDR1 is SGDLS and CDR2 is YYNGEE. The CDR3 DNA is TGTGCCAGCAGCGTAGGAGGTAGCGGGAGGGCCTTCTACAATGAGCAGTTCTTC. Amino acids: CASSVGGSGRAFYNEQFF. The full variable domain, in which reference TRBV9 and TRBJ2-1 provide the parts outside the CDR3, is DSGVTQTPKHLITATGQRVTLRCSPRSGDLSVYWYQQSLDQGLQFLIQYYNGEERAKGNILERFSAQQFPDLHSELNLSSLELGDSALYFCASSVGGSGRAFYNEQFFGPGTRLTVL.

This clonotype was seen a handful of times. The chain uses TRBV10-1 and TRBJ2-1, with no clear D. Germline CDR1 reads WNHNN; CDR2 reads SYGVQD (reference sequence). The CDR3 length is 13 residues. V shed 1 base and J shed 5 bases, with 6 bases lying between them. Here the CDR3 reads CASSEWPNNEQFF. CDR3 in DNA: TGCGCCAGCAGTGAGTGGCCTAACAATGAGCAGTTCTTC.

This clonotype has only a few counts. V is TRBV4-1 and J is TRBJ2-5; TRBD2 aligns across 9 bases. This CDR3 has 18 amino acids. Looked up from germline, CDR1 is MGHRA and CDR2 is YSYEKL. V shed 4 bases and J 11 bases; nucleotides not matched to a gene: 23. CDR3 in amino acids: CASSRRGDSSGSQDEQYF. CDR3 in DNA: TGCGCCAGCAGCCGCCGTGGGGACAGTAGCGGGAGTCAGGATGAGCAGTACTTC.

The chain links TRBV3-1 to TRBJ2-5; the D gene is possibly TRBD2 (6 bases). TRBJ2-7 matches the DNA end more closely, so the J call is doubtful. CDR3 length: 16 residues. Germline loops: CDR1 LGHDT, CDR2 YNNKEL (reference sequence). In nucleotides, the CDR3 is TGTGCCAGCAGCCAGGGAATAATTGGGACTGCCTACGAGCAGTACTTC. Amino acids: CASSQGIIGTAYEQYF.

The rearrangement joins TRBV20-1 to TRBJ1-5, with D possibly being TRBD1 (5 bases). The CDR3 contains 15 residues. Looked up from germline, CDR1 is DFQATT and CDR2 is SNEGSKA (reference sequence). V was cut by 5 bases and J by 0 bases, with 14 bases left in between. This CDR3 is CSAVQGSSSNQPQHF. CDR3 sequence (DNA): TGCAGTGCTGTTCAGGGCTCCTCTAGCAATCAGCCCCAGCATTTT.

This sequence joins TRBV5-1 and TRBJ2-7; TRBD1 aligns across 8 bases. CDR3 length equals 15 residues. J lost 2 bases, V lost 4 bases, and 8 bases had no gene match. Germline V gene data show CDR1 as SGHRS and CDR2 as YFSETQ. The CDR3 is CASSAGTGPTYEQYF. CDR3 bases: TGCGCCAGCAGCGCAGGGACAGGACCTACCTACGAGCAGTACTTC. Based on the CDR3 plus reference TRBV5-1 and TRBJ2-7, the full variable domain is KAGVTQTPRYLIKTRGQQVTLSCSPISGHRSVSWYQQTPGQGLQFLFEYFSETQRNKGNFPGRFSGRQFSNSRSEMNVSTLELGDSALYLCASSAGTGPTYEQYFGPGTRLTVT.

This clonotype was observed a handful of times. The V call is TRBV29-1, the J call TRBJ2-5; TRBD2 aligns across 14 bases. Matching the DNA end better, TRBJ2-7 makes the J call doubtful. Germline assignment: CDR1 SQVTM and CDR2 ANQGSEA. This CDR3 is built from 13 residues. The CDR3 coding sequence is TGCAGCGTGGGGACTAGCGGGAGCCACGAGCAGTACTTC. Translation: CSVGTSGSHEQYF.

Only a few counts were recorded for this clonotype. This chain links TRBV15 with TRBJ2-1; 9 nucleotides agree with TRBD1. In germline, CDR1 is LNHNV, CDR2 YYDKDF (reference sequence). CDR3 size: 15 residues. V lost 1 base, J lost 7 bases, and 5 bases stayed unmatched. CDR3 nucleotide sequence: TGTGCCACCAGCAGAGCGGGACAGGGAGGAAATGAGCAGTTCTTC. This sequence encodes CATSRAGQGGNEQFF. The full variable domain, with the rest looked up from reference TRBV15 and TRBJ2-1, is DAMVIQNPRYQVTQFGKPVTLSCSQTLNHNVMYWYQQKSSQAPKLLFHYYDKDFNNEADTPDNFQSRRPNTSFCFLDIRSPGLGDTAMYLCATSRAGQGGNEQFFGPGTRLTVL.

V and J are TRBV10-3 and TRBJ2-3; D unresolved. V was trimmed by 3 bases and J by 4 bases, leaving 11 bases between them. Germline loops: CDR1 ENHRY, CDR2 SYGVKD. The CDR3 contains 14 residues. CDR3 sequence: CAISDSLFPDTQYF. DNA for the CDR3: TGTGCCATCAGTGACAGCCTTTTCCCAGATACGCAGTATTTT.

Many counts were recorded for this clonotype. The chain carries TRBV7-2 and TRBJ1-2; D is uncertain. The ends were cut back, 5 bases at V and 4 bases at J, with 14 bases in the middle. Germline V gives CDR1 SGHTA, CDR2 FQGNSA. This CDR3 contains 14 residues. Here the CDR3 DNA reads TGTGCCAGCAGCCTAGATTTTAGTGGCTATGGCTACACCTTC. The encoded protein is CASSLDFSGYGYTF.

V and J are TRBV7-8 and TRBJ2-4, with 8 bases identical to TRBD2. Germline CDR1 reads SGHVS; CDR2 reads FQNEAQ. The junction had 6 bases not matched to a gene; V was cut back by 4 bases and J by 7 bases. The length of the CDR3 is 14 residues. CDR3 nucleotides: TGTGCCAGCAGCTCCGGGGGGGCCACGAACATTCAGTACTTC. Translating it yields CASSSGGATNIQYF.

CDR3 nucleotides: TGTGCCAGCAGCCAGGACAGGGAGAGAGAGACCCAGTACTTC. Translating it yields CASSQDRERETQYF. The chain employs TRBV3-1 and TRBJ2-5, with 8 bases fitting TRBD1. Per germline, CDR1 LGHDT and CDR2 YNNKEL (reference sequence). The CDR3 is 14 amino acids. V shed 3 bases, J shed 4 bases, and the junction held 4 bases outside the gene matches.

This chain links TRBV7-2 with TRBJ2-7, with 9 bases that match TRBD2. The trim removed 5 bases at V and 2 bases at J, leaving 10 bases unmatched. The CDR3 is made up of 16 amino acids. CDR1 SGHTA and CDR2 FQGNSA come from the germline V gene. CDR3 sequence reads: CASSPGGSGGAYEQYF. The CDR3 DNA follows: TGTGCCAGCAGCCCGGGGGGTAGCGGGGGAGCCTACGAGCAGTACTTC.

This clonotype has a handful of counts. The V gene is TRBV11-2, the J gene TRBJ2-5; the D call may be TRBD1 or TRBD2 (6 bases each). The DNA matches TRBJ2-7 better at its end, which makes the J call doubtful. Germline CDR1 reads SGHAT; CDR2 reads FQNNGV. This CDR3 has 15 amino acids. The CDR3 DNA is TGTGCCAGCAGCCAGGGGACCGGGACTGATCCCGAGCAGTACTTC. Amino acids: CASSQGTGTDPEQYF.

CDR3 in amino acids: CSARVSLVANTGELFF. The CDR3 nucleotides read TGCAGTGCTAGGGTATCCTTAGTAGCGAACACCGGGGAGCTGTTTTTT. V gene TRBV20-1 combines with J gene TRBJ2-2, with D unclear. This CDR3 contains 16 residues. Germline assignment: CDR1 DFQATT and CDR2 SNEGSKA (reference sequence). V was pared by 3 bases and J by 0 bases, with 14 bases between.

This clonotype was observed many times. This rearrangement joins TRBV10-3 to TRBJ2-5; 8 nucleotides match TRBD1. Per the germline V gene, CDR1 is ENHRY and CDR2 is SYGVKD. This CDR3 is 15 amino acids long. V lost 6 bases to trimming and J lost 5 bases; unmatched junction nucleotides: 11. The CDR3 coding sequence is TGTGCCATCAGGAAAGGGACAGGCGGCTGGGAGACCCAGTACTTC. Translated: CAIRKGTGGWETQYF.

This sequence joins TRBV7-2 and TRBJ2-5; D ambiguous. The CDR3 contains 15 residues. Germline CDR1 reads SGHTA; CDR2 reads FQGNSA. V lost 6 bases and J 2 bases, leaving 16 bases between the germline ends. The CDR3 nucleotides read TGTGCCAGCAGGCCCGGACCCCCGCTTCAAGAGACCCAGTACTTC. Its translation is CASRPGPPLQETQYF.